The next 15 T cell receptor beta chains were all read from a single sample in a study of tumor-infiltrating lymphocytes in primary liver carcinoma. Using a constant-region primer together with ProtoScript II reverse transcriptase, TCR beta cDNA was made from around 500 ng of total RNA. Amplification in three nested multiplex PCR rounds with slightly modified ARM-PCR gave rise to TCR beta libraries. TRBV1-TRBV30 forward and Cbeta reverse primers drove the first two approximately 10-cycle rounds. TCRdb reprocessed the multiplex PCR reads with MiXCR, giving one entry per CDR3 protein. The repertoire includes about 99,000 distinct CDR3 sequences, over 55% of them detected once, and 9.5% sits in the top ten. Co-extracting RNA and DNA was done with roughly 17-33 mg of unsorted bulk tissue as input. Sequenced material: liver tumor tissue from sampling region 5. Subset: tumor region T5, tumor centre. The receptor source for this set is a woman in her fifties or sixties with primary liver carcinoma and hepatitis B virus infection.

This sequence joins TRBV11-2 and TRBJ2-1, with D possibly matching TRBD2 (7 bases). There are 15 residues in the CDR3. Trimming cost V 4 bases and J 6 bases, with 16 bases left between them. Per the germline V gene, CDR1 is SGHAT and CDR2 is FQNNGV. The CDR3 coding sequence is TGTGCCAGCAGCTCAGGGGAGGGGGAAGGCAATGAGCAGTTCTTC. Translating gives CASSSGEGEGNEQFF. The full variable domain, its missing parts supplied by reference TRBV11-2 and TRBJ2-1, is EAGVAQSPRYKIIEKRQSVAFWCNPISGHATLYWYQQILGQGPKLLIQFQNNGVVDDSQLPKDRFSAERLKGVDSTLKIQPAKLEDSAVYLCASSSGEGEGNEQFFGPGTRLTVL.

This chain uses TRBV20-1 with TRBJ2-7; D gene ambiguous. Per the germline V gene, CDR1 is DFQATT and CDR2 is SNEGSKA (reference sequence). The ends were cut back, 7 bases at V and 0 bases at J, with 16 bases in the middle. CDR3 length equals 14 residues. CDR3 DNA sequence: TGCAGTGTTGCGCCCCCAGGAAACTCCTACGAGCAGTACTTC. Its translation is CSVAPPGNSYEQYF.

This clonotype has ten or more counts. V and J are TRBV28 and TRBJ2-7; 12 bases are shared with TRBD2. The germline V gene has CDR1 MDHEN and CDR2 SYDVKM. The CDR3 has 16 amino acids. Trimming at V came to 4 bases and at J to 0 bases, leaving 4 bases not matched to a gene. CDR3 nucleotide sequence: TGTGCCAGCAGTTCCAGGACTAGCGGGAACTCCTACGAGCAGTACTTC. Residues: CASSSRTSGNSYEQYF.

With regard to this clonotype: One junction end does not reproduce the germline sequence, and a read error may be involved. The chain employs TRBV12-5 and TRBJ2-2; D may be TRBD1 or TRBD2 (5 bases each). This CDR3 is 15 amino acids long. CDR1 and CDR2 (germline): LGHNT, FRNRAP. The CDR3 DNA reads as TGTGTTAGTACGAACTCGGGACGGAACACCGGGGAGCTGTTTTTT. Its translation: CVSTNSGRNTGELFF.

This clonotype has only a few counts. V usage is TRBV2 and J usage is TRBJ2-1, with D perhaps matching TRBD1 (7 bases). The ends were cut back, 10 bases at V and 7 bases at J, with 20 bases in the middle. This CDR3 is built from 14 residues. Germline lookup yields CDR1 SNHLY and CDR2 FYNNEI. The CDR3 DNA is TGTGCCATATACAGGGCCCAGGGGGGTAATGAGCAGTTCTTC. It specifies CAIYRAQGGNEQFF.

This clonotype was counted a few times. Since a much larger clone is just one base distant, this may be a read error. The chain combines TRBV12-3 or TRBV12-4 with TRBJ2-5; 7 nucleotides align to TRBD1. The CDR3 has 15 residues. This chain's CDR3 is CVSSLQGQGKETQYF. As DNA, the CDR3 is TGTGTCAGCAGTTTACAGGGGCAGGGTAAAGAGACCCAGTACTTC.

Remarks on this clonotype: A much larger clone lies a single base off, so this may be a read error. This rearrangement joins TRBV30 to TRBJ2-7; the D gene is possibly TRBD2 (5 bases). The CDR3 sequence is 11 residues long. Looked up from germline, CDR1 is GTSNPN and CDR2 is SVGIG (reference sequence). The CDR3 loop reads CDWRRLHEQYF. The CDR3 DNA reads as TGTGACTGGAGGAGGTTGCACGAGCAGTACTTC.

This clonotype has at least ten counts. The chain joins TRBV5-1 to TRBJ1-6; D remains unclear. The CDR3 length is 14 residues. Trimming cost V 4 bases and J 10 bases, with 15 bases left between them. Germline V lookup: CDR1 SGHRS, CDR2 YFSETQ. This CDR3 reads CASSSDMGLSPLHF. In nucleotides, the CDR3 is TGCGCCAGCAGCAGCGACATGGGATTGTCACCCCTCCACTTT.

In this sample, this clonotype turned up a few times. An end of the junction differs from the germline gene, which may be a read error. The V and J genes are TRBV6-5 and TRBJ1-2; TRBD1 aligns across 11 bases. CDR1 and CDR2 (germline): MNHEY, SVGAGI. CDR3 length equals 13 residues. CDR3 bases: TGTGCTAGCAGACCGGACAGGGGGCTTGACTACACCTTC. Translation gives CASRPDRGLDYTF.

About this clonotype itself: A read error may account for a junction end that differs from germline. This chain connects TRBV11-1 to TRBJ2-1; D is unclear. CDR3 length: 16 amino acids. CDR1 and CDR2 from the germline V gene are SGHAT and FQDESV (reference sequence). The CDR3 bases are TGTACCAGCAGCCCCCCCGGAGATCCCAATTACGATGAGCAGTTCTTC. Translated: CTSSPPGDPNYDEQFF.

About this clonotype itself: Since a much larger clone is just one base distant, this may be a read error. The chain uses TRBV5-6 and TRBJ2-7, with D perhaps matching TRBD1 or TRBD2 (5 bases each). Germline-derived CDR1 and CDR2 are SGHDT and YYEEEE. This CDR3 is built from 14 residues. V was clipped by 3 bases and J by 7 bases, with 17 bases between them. The CDR3 DNA follows: TGTGCCAGCAGCTGGGAGACAGACCTCTGGGAGCAGTACTTC. Translation gives CASSWETDLWEQYF.

The chain recombines TRBV25-1 with TRBJ2-1; D remains ambiguous. V lost 3 bases and J lost 6, with 12 bases in between. CDR3 length: 14 amino acids. Germline V gives CDR1 MGHDK, CDR2 SYGVNS. The CDR3 loop is CASSESEPGNEQFF. The CDR3 nucleotides are TGTGCCAGCAGTGAGTCGGAACCTGGCAATGAGCAGTTCTTC.

Details on this clonotype: The conserved closing phenylalanine or tryptophan is absent in this CDR3, likely reflecting a read error. The CDR3 is CASSEYSYGYTL. The CDR3 DNA reads TGCGCCAGCAGTGAATACAGTTATGGCTACACCTTA. V and J are TRBV6-1 and TRBJ1-2; no firm D call. CDR3 length: 12 amino acids. From germline, CDR1 is MNHNS and CDR2 SASEGT.

Ten or more counts support this clonotype. The chain is built from TRBV4-2 and TRBJ2-5; 8 nucleotides line up with TRBD2. Germline CDR1 LGHNA, CDR2 YNFKEQ. The CDR3 spans 16 residues. Trimming cost V 1 base and J 2 bases; bases outside gene matches: 6. The CDR3 DNA reads as TGTGCCAGCAGCCAAGGGGGACTAGAGGGTCAAGAGACCCAGTACTTC. Amino acid sequence: CASSQGGLEGQETQYF.

The chain employs TRBV9 and TRBJ1-2, with TRBD1 matching 8 bases. V lost 3 bases to trimming and J lost 8 bases; unmatched junction nucleotides: 6. The germline V gene has CDR1 SGDLS and CDR2 YYNGEE. This CDR3 is built from 13 residues. Here the CDR3 DNA reads TGTGCCAGCAGCGCGACAGGGGTTGGAGGCTACACCTTC. Its translation: CASSATGVGGYTF.